This T cell receptor (beta chain) was sequenced in a study of cytomegalovirus exposure and HLA in healthy donors. Study results and caveats: According to a later analysis, TCR clusters from the first cohort tended to co-occur in the roughly 120 validation repertoires. The study flagged around 150 TCR beta chains as cytomegalovirus-associated.

Repertoires were generated with immunoSEQ multiplex PCR, while TCRdb's copy carries only in-frame clones and drops some. The sample holds some 79,000 clones, 94% seen once. With regard to this clone: The antigen remains unidentified.

This CDR3 is 11 amino acids long. With 1 base removed from V and 4 bases from J, the gap between germline ends came to 2 bases. CDR1 and CDR2 from the germline V gene are LGHNA and YNFKEQ. The J gene is TRBJ2-7, the V gene TRBV4-2; D is unclear. The source of this sequence is a young woman in good health and CMV-seropositive. Sequencing used PBMCs. The CDR3 is CASSQAYEQYF. The CDR3, as DNA: TGTGCCAGCAGCCAAGCTTACGAGCAGTACTTC.